The 7 T cell receptor beta chains listed next were all sequenced from one sample in a study of OX40 agonist ivuxolimab in advanced cancers. Method: immunoSEQ multiplex PCR; TCRdb's copy keeps in-frame clones and lacks some. The table includes about 86,000 clones, roughly nine tenths detected once. The sequencing here drew on CD4+ or CD8+ T cells sorted from blood, taken in a trial of the OX40 agonist ivuxolimab. The receptors were gathered from an adult with an advanced solid tumor such as melanoma, head and neck, liver or kidney cancer.

The table lists this clone with a few counts. The gene calls are TRBV7-2 and TRBJ2-5; TRBD2 matches at 8 bases. CDR3 length equals 15 residues. Trimming took 0 bases from V and 5 from J; bases not matched to a gene: 5. Per the germline V gene, CDR1 is SGHTA and CDR2 is FQGNSA. The CDR3 DNA reads as TGTGCCAGCAGCTTAGCCGGGACTAGGACGGAGACCCAGTACTTC. Translation: CASSLAGTRTETQYF.

The gene calls are TRBV6-6 and TRBJ2-2; TRBD1 is a possible D gene (6 bases). Between the trimmed V and J ends, which lost 10 bases and 2 bases, there was a span of 17 bases. The CDR3 has 15 amino acids. CDR1 MNHNY and CDR2 SVGAGI come from the germline V gene (reference sequence). The CDR3 sequence: CAIPLQGTNTGELFF. The CDR3 DNA reads as TGTGCCATCCCACTCCAGGGGACAAACACCGGGGAGCTGTTTTTT.

A single count supports this clone. The rearrangement links TRBV25-1 to TRBJ1-4, with 9 bases aligning to TRBD1. Germline CDR1 MGHDK, CDR2 SYGVNS. The CDR3 is 15 residues long. The ends lost 3 bases at V and 4 bases at J; junction bases unmatched: 3. The CDR3: CASSEGQGYNEKLFF. In DNA form, the CDR3 reads TGTGCCAGCAGTGAGGGACAGGGCTATAATGAAAAACTGTTTTTT.

The chain links TRBV5-4 to TRBJ2-1, with 7 nucleotides matching TRBD1. J gave up 0 bases and V 4 bases, and 4 bases lay outside the gene matches. The germline gives CDR1 SGHNT, CDR2 YYREEE (reference sequence). The CDR3 contains 15 residues. CDR3 region: CASSRDSSSYNEQFF. The CDR3 nucleotides are TGTGCCAGCAGCAGGGACAGTAGCTCCTACAATGAGCAGTTCTTC.

DNA of the CDR3: TGTGCCATCAAAGGGACACCGAACACTGAAGCTTTCTTT. It encodes CAIKGTPNTEAFF. The V gene is TRBV10-3, the J gene TRBJ1-1, with D tentatively TRBD1 (6 bases). CDR1 is ENHRY and CDR2 is SYGVKD in the germline V gene. V was clipped by 7 bases and J by 1 base, with 10 bases between them. This CDR3 is 13 amino acids long.

The chain carries TRBV16 and TRBJ1-2; TRBD1 aligns across 8 bases. The CDR3 has 14 amino acids. V dropped 5 bases and J dropped 4; count of bases not matched to a gene: 6. Germline CDR1 and CDR2: KGHSY and FQNENV. Here the CDR3 DNA reads TGTGCCAGCAGCACCCACAGGGGGTCCTATGGCTACACCTTC. Protein: CASSTHRGSYGYTF. The variable domain in full, completed from reference TRBV16 and TRBJ1-2, reads GEEVAQTPKHLVRGEGQKAKLYCAPIKGHSYVFWYQQVLKNEFKFLISFQNENVFDETGMPKERFSAKCLPNSPCSLEIQATKLEDSAVYFCASSTHRGSYGYTFGSGTRLTVV.

This clone was observed a few times. The gene calls are TRBV28 and TRBJ2-3; the D is unclear. Germline CDR1 MDHEN, CDR2 SYDVKM. Trimming cost V 3 bases and J 3 bases, with 1 base left between them. CDR3 length: 11 residues. CDR3 nucleotides: TGTGCCAGCAGTTTTACAGATACGCAGTATTTT. Protein: CASSFTDTQYF.